The T cell receptor (beta chain) described here comes from a study of T cell responses to AZD1222 COVID-19 vaccine. TCRdb's table, derived via immunoSEQ multiplex PCR, lists solely in-frame clones and lacks some. The repertoire holds about 70,000 clones, with approximately 90% as singletons. The study, taken as a whole, reports: Just a handful of people given AZD1222 tested seropositive at baseline. The span of vaccine-associated CD4 TCRs extended across spike, with dominance at 160-218 and 743-854. Vaccination with two AZD1222 doses was followed by a rise in Spike-specific TCR breadth and depth. Clonal diversity may have been underestimated in mostly white British donors.

Comment on this clone: No antigen is known for it.

The input for sequencing was peripheral blood, taken 28 days after the second AZD1222 dose. The sequence was obtained from an adult who received the AZD1222 COVID-19 vaccine.

CDR3 nucleotides: TGTGCCAGCAGCTTAGCGGGGAAAAGCTCCTACGAGCAGTACTTC. Its translation: CASSLAGKSSYEQYF. The chain recombines TRBV11-1 with TRBJ2-7; D is ambiguous. This CDR3 has 15 residues. The germline gives CDR1 SGHAT, CDR2 FQDESV (reference sequence). The V end lost 0 bases, the J end lost 0 bases, and 9 bases lay between the germline ends.